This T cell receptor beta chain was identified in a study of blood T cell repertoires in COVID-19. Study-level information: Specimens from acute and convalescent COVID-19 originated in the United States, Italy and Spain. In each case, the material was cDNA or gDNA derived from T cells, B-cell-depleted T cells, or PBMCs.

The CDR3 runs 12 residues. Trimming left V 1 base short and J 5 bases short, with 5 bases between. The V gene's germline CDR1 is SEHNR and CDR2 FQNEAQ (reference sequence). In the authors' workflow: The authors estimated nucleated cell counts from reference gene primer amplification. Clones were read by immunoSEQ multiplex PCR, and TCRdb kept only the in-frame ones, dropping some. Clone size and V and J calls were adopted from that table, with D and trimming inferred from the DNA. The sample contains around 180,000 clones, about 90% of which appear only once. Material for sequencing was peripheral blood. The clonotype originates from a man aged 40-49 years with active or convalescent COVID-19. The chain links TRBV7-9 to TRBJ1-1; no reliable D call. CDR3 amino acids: CASSLVRTEAFF. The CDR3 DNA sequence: TGTGCCAGCAGCTTAGTTCGGACTGAAGCTTTCTTT.